The 23 T cell receptor beta chains below come from one sample, sequenced in a study of cytomegalovirus exposure and HLA in healthy donors (dated by TCRdb to the late 2010s). Receptor amplification or capture employed the immunoSEQ multiplex PCR assay. For the multiplex PCR, a mixture combining 60 forward primers for TCR Vbeta segments and 13 reverse primers for TCR Jbeta segments was used. Entries here come from immuneACCESS through TCRdb and include only in-frame sequences with V and J called. Some clones fail to appear in such tables; in the studies checked, an unresolved V gene covers under half of the shortfall, and the cause of the remainder is unknown. The sample table contains about 200,000 clones; only one count was recorded for 82% of them. Less than 3.5% of the sample rests with the top ten. What was sequenced was PBMCs. These receptors all come from a woman aged 40 to 55 in good health and CMV-seronegative.

The chain recombines TRBV11-2 with TRBJ2-7; 9 positions match TRBD1. V trimming: 6 bases; J trimming: 4 bases; junction bases outside the gene matches: 10. The CDR3 contains 15 residues. From germline, CDR1 is SGHAT and CDR2 FQNNGV. The CDR3 DNA reads as TGTGCCAGCAGGCATCCCGGGACAGGGCTTTACGAGCAGTACTTC. Translation gives CASRHPGTGLYEQYF. Complete variable domain (other parts from reference TRBV11-2 and TRBJ2-7): EAGVAQSPRYKIIEKRQSVAFWCNPISGHATLYWYQQILGQGPKLLIQFQNNGVVDDSQLPKDRFSAERLKGVDSTLKIQPAKLEDSAVYLCASRHPGTGLYEQYFGPGTRLTVT.

The genes are TRBV30 and TRBJ1-1, with 10 bases identical to TRBD1. The CDR3 consists of 13 residues. The V and J ends lost 8 bases and 3 bases, in that order; junction bases with no gene match: 6. Looked up from germline, CDR1 is GTSNPN and CDR2 is SVGIG (reference sequence). CDR3: CARTGTGDTEAFF. CDR3 DNA: TGTGCCAGGACCGGGACAGGGGACACTGAAGCTTTCTTT.

This chain's CDR3 is CASSRRVTGTSNQPQHF. The CDR3 nucleotides read TGTGCCAGCAGCCGACGGGTAACAGGGACGAGCAATCAGCCCCAGCATTTT. J is TRBJ1-5 and V is TRBV27; D might be TRBD1 (6 bases). Germline lookup yields CDR1 MNHEY and CDR2 SMNVEV (reference sequence). The CDR3 is made up of 17 amino acids. V was clipped by 6 bases and J by 1 base, with 19 bases between them.

The chain carries TRBV7-3 and TRBJ2-5; D is possibly TRBD2 (7 bases). The CDR3 has 15 amino acids. CDR1 and CDR2 (germline): SGHTA, FQGTGA. Trimming pared 2 bases from V and 5 bases from J, leaving 15 bases between. The CDR3 bases are TGTGCCAGCAGCTTAGGGGTGGGGGGGCAGGAGACCCAGTACTTC. It codes for CASSLGVGGQETQYF.

The V and J genes are TRBV18 and TRBJ1-2; D is unresolved. Germline V CDR1 and CDR2: KGHSH, LQKENI. V was clipped by 3 bases and J by 7 bases, with 12 bases between them. The CDR3 loop spans 13 amino acids. The DNA for the CDR3 is TGTGCCAGCTCACCCTCCAAACTGCCTGGCTACACCTTC. Its protein is CASSPSKLPGYTF.

The V call is TRBV5-5, the J call TRBJ2-3; 7 bases match TRBD2. CDR1 SGHKS and CDR2 YYEKEE come from the germline V gene (reference sequence). V shed 0 bases and J 4 bases; nucleotides not matched to a gene: 5. CDR3 size: 15 residues. CDR3 DNA: TGTGCCAGCAGCTTGGCTTTGGCGGGAGCAGATACGCAGTATTTT. This sequence encodes CASSLALAGADTQYF.

Points on this clone: As the CDR3 is not closed by the conserved phenylalanine or tryptophan, this likely results from a read error. It is unclear where the CDR3 begins or ends on the DNA, so no DNA is shown, and the CDR3 is as TCRdb lists it. V is TRBV6-4 and J is TRBJ1-3. The CDR3 numbers 8 amino acids, ends counted. CDR1 and CDR2 (germline): MRHNA, SNTAGT. The CDR3 here is CASSERVL.

V gene TRBV2 combines with J gene TRBJ2-7; D ambiguous. Looked up from germline, CDR1 is SNHLY and CDR2 is FYNNEI. CDR3 length: 12 amino acids. V lost 6 bases and J lost 5, with 11 bases in between. The CDR3 region is CASRPYRNEQYF. CDR3 coding DNA: TGTGCCAGCAGGCCCTACAGAAACGAGCAGTACTTC.

This rearrangement joins TRBV7-3 to TRBJ2-1; 12 bases line up with TRBD2. Germline CDR1 and CDR2: SGHTA and FQGTGA. J lost 7 bases, V lost 2 bases, and 0 bases had no gene match. CDR3 length: 14 residues. Here the CDR3 DNA reads TGTGCCAGCAGCTTAGGACTAGCGGGAAATGAGCAGTTCTTC. This translates into CASSLGLAGNEQFF.

The chain carries TRBV5-1 and TRBJ1-3; weak D call: TRBD1 (5 bases). Germline V gives CDR1 SGHRS, CDR2 YFSETQ. V lost 0 bases, J lost 0 bases, and 7 bases lay in between. The CDR3 totals 15 residues. The CDR3 is CASSLATGSGNTIYF. The CDR3 DNA follows: TGCGCCAGCAGCTTGGCCACAGGCTCTGGAAACACCATATATTTT.

The rearrangement joins TRBV30 to TRBJ2-3; 11 nucleotides line up with TRBD2. Losses at the gene ends were 5 bases for V and 2 bases for J; bases not matched to a gene: 3. From germline, CDR1 is GTSNPN and CDR2 SVGIG (reference sequence). CDR3 length: 14 residues. Here the CDR3 DNA reads TGTGCCTGGGGGGGACTAGCGGTCACAGATACGCAGTATTTT. Translated, it gives CAWGGLAVTDTQYF. The complete variable domain, with remaining parts taken from reference TRBV30 and TRBJ2-3, reads SQTIHQWPATLVQPVGSPLSLECTVEGTSNPNLYWYRQAAGRGLQLLFYSVGIGQISSEVPQNLSASRPQDRQFILSSKKLLLSDSGFYLCAWGGLAVTDTQYFGPGTRLTVL.

DNA of the CDR3: TGTGCCTGGAGTCTTTTGGCCACCGGGGAGCTGTTTTTT. Its protein product is CAWSLLATGELFF. The J gene is TRBJ2-2, the V gene TRBV30; D not resolved. This CDR3 contains 13 residues. Germline CDR1 reads GTSNPN; CDR2 reads SVGIG (reference sequence). Trimming took off 2 bases at V and 4 bases at J, with 8 bases between the two ends.

The chain combines TRBV29-1 with TRBJ2-1; tentative D call: TRBD2 (6 bases). The CDR3 runs to 14 residues. The germline V gene encodes CDR1 SQVTM and CDR2 ANQGSEA. The V gene lost 3 bases and the J gene lost 4 bases, with 13 bases spanning the gap. This chain's CDR3 is CSVEEGLTYNEQFF. CDR3 bases: TGCAGCGTTGAGGAGGGCTTGACTTACAATGAGCAGTTCTTC.

The chain couples TRBV5-1 to TRBJ1-2; D remains ambiguous. Per germline, CDR1 SGHRS and CDR2 YFSETQ. This CDR3 is 15 amino acids long. Deletions cut 4 bases from V and 4 bases from J, with 17 bases between. DNA for the CDR3: TGCGCCAGCAGCCCCGTCCGTCCAGACTCCTATGGCTACACCTTC. Amino acids: CASSPVRPDSYGYTF.

This clone came up a few times. The chain employs TRBV28 and TRBJ1-2; D is unresolved. The ends were cut back, 8 bases at V and 4 bases at J, with 11 bases in the middle. The CDR3 is 12 residues long. Germline V gives CDR1 MDHEN, CDR2 SYDVKM. The CDR3 sequence: CASLTAFYGYTF. DNA of the CDR3: TGTGCCAGCCTAACAGCCTTCTATGGCTACACCTTC.

The J gene is TRBJ2-4, the V gene TRBV18; 8 nucleotides agree with TRBD1. The CDR3 runs 14 residues. Per the germline V gene, CDR1 is KGHSH and CDR2 is LQKENI. With V trimmed by 2 bases and J by 5 bases, 2 bases remained unmatched. As DNA, the CDR3 is TGTGCCAGCTCACCAGGGGACAGGCAAAACATTCAGTACTTC. This gives the protein CASSPGDRQNIQYF.

This chain uses TRBV7-8 with TRBJ1-6; D unclear. The CDR3 has 15 amino acids. V shed 5 bases and J shed 5 bases, with 13 bases lying between them. Germline CDR1 is SGHVS and CDR2 is FQNEAQ. The CDR3 nucleotides read TGTGCCAGCAGCCCTACTAATAGCGATAATTCACCCCTCCACTTT. Translated: CASSPTNSDNSPLHF. Full variable domain (rest looked up from reference TRBV7-8 and TRBJ1-6): GAGVSQSPRYKVAKRGQDVALRCDPISGHVSLFWYQQALGQGPEFLTYFQNEAQLDKSGLPSDRFFAERPEGSVSTLKIQRTQQEDSAVYLCASSPTNSDNSPLHFGNGTRLTVT.

This chain uses TRBV10-2 with TRBJ1-2, with 9 positions matching TRBD1. Germline V lookup: CDR1 WSHSY, CDR2 SAAADI. The V segment lost 9 bases and the J segment 2 bases; nucleotides outside the gene matches: 7. The length of the CDR3 is 14 residues. The CDR3 nucleotides are TGCGCCAGTAAGTTTACAGGGGGCAACTATGGCTACACCTTC. It is translated as CASKFTGGNYGYTF.

The V and J genes are TRBV29-1 and TRBJ2-3; possibly TRBD2 for D (6 bases). V lost 3 bases and J lost 6, with 10 bases in between. The CDR3 consists of 12 residues. CDR1 and CDR2 from the germline V gene are SQVTM and ANQGSEA. The CDR3, as DNA: TGCAGCGTTGACCGGGGGAGGGATACGCAGTATTTT. It translates to CSVDRGRDTQYF.

The V and J genes are TRBV19 and TRBJ2-1, with D possibly TRBD2 on 5 matching bases. The V and J ends lost 7 bases and 0 bases respectively, with 10 bases between them. The germline CDR1 and CDR2 sequences are LNHDA and SQIVND (reference sequence). CDR3 length equals 14 residues. CDR3 DNA: TGTGCCAGTAACCCGGGATACTCCTACAATGAGCAGTTCTTC. It yields the protein CASNPGYSYNEQFF.

The CDR3 here is CASRGQPANYGYTF. The CDR3 region has the DNA TGTGCCAGCAGGGGACAGCCAGCTAACTATGGCTACACCTTC. The V gene is TRBV2, the J gene TRBJ1-2, with 7 bases identical to TRBD1. This CDR3 spans 14 amino acids. From germline, CDR1 is SNHLY and CDR2 FYNNEI. V shed 6 bases and J 0 bases; nucleotides not matched to a gene: 4.

This chain joins TRBV7-3 and TRBJ2-5; D uncertain. Germline lookup yields CDR1 SGHTA and CDR2 FQGTGA. The CDR3 covers 13 residues. V lost 5 bases, J lost 4 bases, and 11 bases lay in between. CDR3 in DNA: TGTGCCAGCAGCCCGTACTCGGGAGAGACCCAGTACTTC. This codes for CASSPYSGETQYF.

This rearrangement joins TRBV29-1 to TRBJ1-5; 8 positions match TRBD1. The CDR3 length is 14 residues. The trim removed 6 bases at V and 0 bases at J, leaving 4 bases unmatched. Germline values: CDR1 SQVTM, CDR2 ANQGSEA. DNA of the CDR3: TGCAGCGTCCAGGGGACAGGTAGCAATCAGCCCCAGCATTTT. It encodes CSVQGTGSNQPQHF.